This TCR beta chain was captured by sequencing in a study of human T cells and chemical hapten exposure. Overall study: Minor pooled library volume differences mainly drove per-sample TCR yield variation.

Described time point: patch test 3, about 24 weeks after DPC sensitization. Treatment: therapeutic diphenylcyclopropenone sensitization with weekly scalp DPC. MiXCR, run by TCRdb on the RACE reads, gives a single entry per CDR3 protein. The table has under 200,000 distinct CDR3 sequences, about a quarter seen once. This CDR3 has 15 amino acids. V lost 3 bases, J lost 0 bases, and 14 bases lay in between. The germline V gene encodes CDR1 DFQATT and CDR2 SNEGSKA (reference sequence). The chain employs TRBV20-1 and TRBJ1-1; the D is unclear. The sequences come from whole blood, collected in connection with sensitization to the hapten diphenylcyclopropenone (DPC). The sequence was collected from a woman aged 18-29 years with alopecia areata. Some clones in this sample may be carry-over from other donors' samples. The CDR3 nucleotides read TGCAGTGCTAGTCGGGATTTTGGGATGAACACTGAAGCTTTCTTT. It codes for CSASRDFGMNTEAFF.